This TCR beta chain was observed in a study of blood T cell repertoires in COVID-19 (dated by TCRdb to about 2020). Regarding the study in general: Samples covering the acute and convalescent phases of COVID-19 were provided by collaborators in the United States, Italy and Spain. The prospective study material was composed of cDNA or gDNA derived from T cells, B-cell-depleted T cells, or PBMCs. Samples came from the ongoing ImmuneRACE study (first 160 participants) plus 1,254 subjects from 6 global collaborators. The dataset comprised deeply sampled blood TCRbeta repertoires from subjects exposed to, actively infected with, or recovered from COVID-19. The repertoires were released in a freely available public database meant as a resource for research on the immune response to SARS-CoV-2. The sample metadata nearly always contained a de-identified subject ID, COVID-19 status, age in years and sex. HLA class I and class II types, where available, came from metadata supplied by the sample provider rather than from assay-based typing. The study at large found these results: The amount of clinical and demographic metadata varied by source and participant and was provided uncurated.

The collaborating institutions used their own protocols to collect whole blood in K2EDTA tubes. For TCRbeta analysis, collaborators shipped samples as frozen whole blood, isolated PBMCs, or DNA extracted from either of those sample types. TCRbeta CDR3 regions were amplified from genomic DNA by means of the immunoSEQ Assay, a bias-controlled multiplex PCR. The paper's processing steps were these. Nucleated cell counts per sample were estimated from amplification of reference gene primers within the assay. To quantify the absolute abundance of each unique TCRbeta CDR3 rearrangement, sequence reads were collapsed and filtered. For each sample, productive Simpson clonality was calculated as the square root of Simpson's diversity index across productive rearrangements. TCRdb took this table from immuneACCESS and kept in-frame rearrangements with V and J called. Such tables lack part of the clones; where checked against another copy, unresolved V genes explain under half of the gap, and the rest is unexplained. V and J calls and clone size are given by that table; D and trimming were obtained from the DNA. For this sample the table gives fewer than 85,000 clones, of which around 87% were detected only once. The ten largest make up 8.3% of the sample.

As concerns this clone: Its antigen is still unknown. Base qualities were left out, and no much larger clone turns up one base away.

Ends trimmed: V by 3 bases, J by 6 bases; bases unmatched to a gene: 4. According to the germline V gene, CDR1 reads SGHVS and CDR2 reads FQNEAQ. The cysteine opens and the phenylalanine closes a CDR3 of 15 amino acids. The DNA shown is the 45-base CDR3, in frame from base 1. The clonotype comes from a man in his fifties or sixties with active COVID-19. Sequenced material: peripheral blood. The chain links TRBV7-8 with TRBJ2-3; 12 middle bases align to TRBD2. The sequenced DNA is TGTGCCAGCAGCTTCGGGACTAGCGGGTTCGATACGCAGTATTTT. It codes for CASSFGTSGFDTQYF.